This T cell receptor (beta chain) was captured in a study of blood T cell repertoires in COVID-19. This CDR3 comprises 15 residues. Germline V lookup: CDR1 LNHDA, CDR2 SQIVND (reference sequence). With V trimmed by 4 bases and J by 4 bases, 4 bases remained unmatched. Measured with immunoSEQ multiplex PCR; TCRdb has only the in-frame clones, and not every one. The sample includes about 370,000 clones, roughly 90% seen only once; the top ten take about 1.7%. Sequencing was done on a sample of PBMCs or T cells enriched from blood (not recorded which). The sequence came from a woman aged 25 to 39 who had recovered from COVID-19. The rearrangement links TRBV19 to TRBJ2-6, with 7 bases lining up with TRBD1. CDR3 in amino acids: CASSTTGAGANVLTF. In DNA, the CDR3 is TGTGCCAGTAGTACCACAGGGGCCGGGGCCAACGTCCTGACTTTC. The whole variable domain, filled in from reference TRBV19 and TRBJ2-6, reads DGGITQSPKYLFRKEGQNVTLSCEQNLNHDAMYWYRQDPGQGLRLIYYSQIVNDFQKGDIAEGYSVSREKKESFPLTVTSAQKNPTAFYLCASSTTGAGANVLTFGAGSRLTVL.